This TCR beta chain was captured in a study of shared clonotypes between healthy human individuals. V lost 0 bases and J lost 0, with 6 bases in between. This CDR3 comprises 14 residues. Germline loops: CDR1 SGHTA, CDR2 FQGNSA. Method: immunoSEQ multiplex PCR; TCRdb's copy keeps in-frame clones and lacks some. The table lists about 1 million clones, approximately 70% of them singletons. This receptor was taken from a young man in good health. The V call is TRBV7-2, the J call TRBJ2-7; no clear D gene. The sample was memory CD4+ T cells sorted from blood. The subset denotes: CD45RA-negative fraction. The CDR3 DNA reads as TGTGCCAGCAGCTTAGCGGAGTTCTCCTACGAGCAGTACTTC. Protein sequence: CASSLAEFSYEQYF.